The 10 T cell receptor beta chains reported below all come from one sample, sequenced in a study of blood T cell repertoires in COVID-19. Data came from immunoSEQ multiplex PCR; TCRdb stores just in-frame clones and leaves some out. The top ten clones hold around 3.3% of a sample with about 250,000 clones, 70% to 90% of them seen once. Material: peripheral blood. These receptors all stem from a man aged 18 to 29 with active or convalescent COVID-19.

V gene TRBV7-2 combines with J gene TRBJ1-5; no clear D gene. Germline values: CDR1 SGHTA, CDR2 FQGNSA. V shed 4 bases and J shed 6 bases, with 16 bases lying between them. CDR3 size: 15 residues. The CDR3 sequence is CASSSALQSGQPQHF. The CDR3, as DNA: TGTGCCAGCAGCTCGGCCCTTCAATCGGGTCAGCCCCAGCATTTT.

The chain employs TRBV30 and TRBJ2-1; weak D call: TRBD2 (6 bases). The germline CDR1 and CDR2 sequences are GTSNPN and SVGIG (reference sequence). The V end lost 2 bases, the J end lost 4 bases, and 15 bases lay between the germline ends. The CDR3 consists of 15 residues. The CDR3 protein is CAWSRRLAPYNEQFF. The DNA for the CDR3 is TGTGCCTGGAGTAGGAGGCTAGCGCCTTACAATGAGCAGTTCTTC.

The rearrangement uses TRBV7-2 and TRBJ2-5; 11 bases are a match to TRBD2. Per germline, CDR1 SGHTA and CDR2 FQGNSA. V shed 5 bases and J 5 bases; nucleotides not matched to a gene: 7. The CDR3 consists of 15 residues. In DNA, the CDR3 is TGTGCCAGCAGCCCTGTAGCGGGAGGGTTTGAGACCCAGTACTTC. It encodes CASSPVAGGFETQYF.

V usage is TRBV7-2 and J usage is TRBJ2-3; D might be TRBD2 (6 bases). The V end lost 1 base, the J end lost 7 bases, and 15 bases lay between the germline ends. This CDR3 region has 15 residues. In germline, CDR1 is SGHTA, CDR2 FQGNSA. In nucleotides, the CDR3 is TGTGCCAGCAGCTTAGGGGGCGGGACGGCCTATACGCAGTATTTT. Translation gives CASSLGGGTAYTQYF.

This chain uses TRBV7-2 with TRBJ2-1, with D possibly being TRBD2 (6 bases). Germline lookup yields CDR1 SGHTA and CDR2 FQGNSA. The CDR3 covers 13 residues. V was cut by 3 bases and J by 7 bases, with 10 bases left in between. In DNA form, the CDR3 reads TGTGCCAGCAGCTTCGCTAGCGAGAATGAGCAGTTCTTC. Translated, it gives CASSFASENEQFF.

The chain couples TRBV3-1 (or the pseudogene TRBV3-2) to TRBJ2-1, with D maybe TRBD1 (5 bases). The CDR3 runs to 11 residues. The V and J ends lost 9 bases and 9 bases respectively, with 12 bases between them. Germline lookup yields CDR1 LGHDT and CDR2 YNNKEL (reference sequence). CDR3 sequence: CASSQALEQFF. In nucleotides, the CDR3 is TGTGCCAGTTCACAGGCCCTTGAGCAGTTCTTC.

The genes are TRBV11-2 and TRBJ1-3, with D maybe TRBD1 (5 bases). CDR3 length equals 15 residues. The V end was cut by 5 bases, the J end by 2 bases, with 13 bases between. Germline assignment: CDR1 SGHAT and CDR2 FQNNGV. CDR3 amino acids: CASSRGGSAGNTIYF. The DNA of the CDR3 is TGTGCCAGCAGCCGGGGGGGTAGCGCTGGAAACACCATATATTTT.

The genes are TRBV6-5 and TRBJ1-6; D not certain. V dropped 6 bases and J dropped 7 bases, with 13 bases sitting between them. The CDR3 loop spans 14 amino acids. The germline gives CDR1 MNHEY, CDR2 SVGAGI. CDR3 nucleotide sequence: TGTGCCAGCAGCCGCAAGGAGTACAATTCACCCCTCCACTTT. This gives the protein CASSRKEYNSPLHF.

J is TRBJ2-1 and V is TRBV28; TRBD2 aligns across 13 bases. The germline gives CDR1 MDHEN, CDR2 SYDVKM. This CDR3 has 17 residues. The V and J ends lost 5 bases and 4 bases, in that order; junction bases with no gene match: 8. The CDR3 sequence: CASSPSLGLAGYNEQFF. The CDR3 DNA is TGTGCCAGCAGTCCCTCATTGGGACTAGCGGGATACAATGAGCAGTTCTTC. The full variable domain, rest sourced from reference TRBV28 and TRBJ2-1, is DVKVTQSSRYLVKRTGEKVFLECVQDMDHENMFWYRQDPGLGLRLIYFSYDVKMKEKGDIPEGYSVSREKKERFSLILESASTNQTSMYLCASSPSLGLAGYNEQFFGPGTRLTVL.

The table lists this clone with a few counts. The chain has TRBV4-3 and TRBJ1-1; the match to TRBD1 covers 9 bases. Germline CDR1 reads LGHNA; CDR2 reads YSLEER. The CDR3 loop spans 13 amino acids. V lost 2 bases and J lost 10; bases outside the gene matches: 5. CDR3 loop: CASSQIRDRAAFF. The CDR3 DNA is TGCGCCAGCAGCCAAATCCGGGACAGGGCAGCTTTCTTT.